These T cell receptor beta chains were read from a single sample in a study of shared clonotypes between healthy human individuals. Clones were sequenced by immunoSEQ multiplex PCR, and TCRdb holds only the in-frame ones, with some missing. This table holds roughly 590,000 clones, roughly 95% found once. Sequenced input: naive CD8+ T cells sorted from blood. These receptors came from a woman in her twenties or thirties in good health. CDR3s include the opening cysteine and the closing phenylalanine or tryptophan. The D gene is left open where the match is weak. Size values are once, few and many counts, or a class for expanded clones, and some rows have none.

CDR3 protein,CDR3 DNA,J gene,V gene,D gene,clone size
CASSPPATGYLTEAFF,TGTGCCAGCTCACCACCCGCGACAGGGTATTTAACTGAAGCTTTCTTT,TRBJ1-1,TRBV18,TRBD1,NA
CSVEEGLASNTQYF,TGCAGCGTTGAAGAGGGACTAGCGTCCAATACGCAGTATTTT,TRBJ2-3,TRBV29-1,TRBD2,NA
CASSLIGSSYEQYF,TGTGCCAGCAGTTTAATAGGCAGCTCCTACGAGCAGTACTTC,TRBJ2-7,TRBV27,NA,once
CASSLDLGSNTQYF,TGTGCCAGCAGCTTAGATCTCGGGTCGAATACGCAGTATTTT,TRBJ2-3,TRBV11-2,NA,once
CASSFLGLAAYNEQFF,TGTGCCAGCAGCTTTCTAGGACTAGCGGCCTACAATGAGCAGTTCTTC,TRBJ2-1,TRBV9,TRBD2,once
CASSQSTLASYYEQYF,TGTGCCAGCAGTCAATCTACCCTAGCGAGCTACTACGAGCAGTACTTC,TRBJ2-7,TRBV28,NA,NA
CASSGSPGTGSYEQYF,TGTGCCAGCAGTGGTTCCCCCGGGACAGGGTCCTACGAGCAGTACTTC,TRBJ2-7,TRBV2,TRBD1,NA
CASSLGPGQGRKTQYF,TGTGCCAGCAGTTTGGGACCCGGACAGGGAAGGAAGACCCAGTACTTC,TRBJ2-5,TRBV27,TRBD1,NA
CASSLVSPWTDNTEAFF,TGTGCCAGCAGCTTAGTGTCCCCTTGGACAGACAACACTGAAGCTTTCTTT,TRBJ1-1,TRBV11-2,NA,NA
CASSLGHPDTQYF,TGTGCCAGCAGCTTAGGGCACCCAGATACGCAGTATTTT,TRBJ2-3,TRBV5-6,NA,NA
CASRFHSGTGPSPLHF,TGTGCCAGCAGGTTCCACTCCGGGACAGGACCCTCACCCCTCCACTTT,TRBJ1-6,TRBV9,TRBD1,NA
CASSPLEGEGFNEQFF,TGTGCCAGCAGCCCCTTGGAGGGGGAGGGGTTCAATGAGCAGTTCTTC,TRBJ2-1,TRBV7-7,NA,NA
CASSLDPVGYEQYF,TGTGCCAGCAGCTTGGATCCGGTAGGCTACGAGCAGTACTTC,TRBJ2-7,TRBV5-4,NA,NA
CASRRVGQPQHF,TGTGCCAGTAGACGCGTCGGTCAGCCCCAGCATTTT,TRBJ1-5,TRBV19,NA,NA
CASSLTTGAQYF,TGCGCCAGCAGCCTAACTACTGGAGCCCAGTACTTC,TRBJ2-5,TRBV4-1,NA,NA
CATSRFLGDTQYF,TGTGCCACCAGCAGATTTTTAGGGGATACGCAGTATTTT,TRBJ2-3,TRBV15,NA,NA
CASSLGLYNEQFF,TGTGCCAGCAGTTTGGGACTCTACAATGAGCAGTTCTTC,TRBJ2-1,TRBV6-6,NA,once
CATEDRSEAFF,TGTGCCACCGAGGACCGCTCTGAAGCTTTCTTT,TRBJ1-1,TRBV15,NA,NA
CASSIRPGQGPDQPQHF,TGTGCCAGCAGCATCCGCCCGGGACAGGGGCCTGATCAGCCCCAGCATTTT,TRBJ1-5,TRBV7-9,TRBD1,once
CASSLGQGIDQPQHF,TGTGCCAGCAGTTTAGGCCAGGGGATCGATCAGCCCCAGCATTTT,TRBJ1-5,TRBV27,NA,NA
CASSSSGELFF,TGTGCCAGCAGCTCTTCCGGGGAGCTGTTTTTT,TRBJ2-2,TRBV7-8,NA,NA
CASSPWDVLLEEKLFF,TGTGCCAGCAGCCCCTGGGACGTGCTGCTAGAGGAAAAACTGTTTTTT,TRBJ1-4,TRBV9,NA,once
CATSPGLAYEQYF,TGTGCCACCAGCCCAGGGTTAGCCTACGAGCAGTACTTC,TRBJ2-7,TRBV28,NA,NA
CASSLTGVYGNTIYF,TGTGCCAGCAGCCTAACAGGAGTTTATGGAAACACCATATATTTT,TRBJ1-3,TRBV11-2,NA,NA
CASSLGTSGSYNEQFF,TGTGCCAGCAGTTTAGGCACTAGCGGTTCCTACAATGAGCAGTTCTTC,TRBJ2-1,TRBV28,TRBD2,NA
CASSLGRASNQPQHF,TGTGCCAGCAGCTTGGGTCGGGCTAGCAATCAGCCCCAGCATTTT,TRBJ1-5,TRBV11-2,NA,NA
CASSQRDGVYNEQFF,TGCGCCAGCAGCCAGAGGGATGGGGTCTACAATGAGCAGTTCTTC,TRBJ2-1,TRBV5-1,NA,NA
CASGWSSYNEQFF,TGTGCTAGTGGCTGGAGCTCCTACAATGAGCAGTTCTTC,TRBJ2-1,TRBV12-5,NA,NA
CASSLAAGRDEQYF,TGTGCCAGCAGCTTGGCCGCGGGCAGGGACGAGCAGTACTTC,TRBJ2-7,TRBV5-6,NA,NA
CASSQDLGTNGIQYF,TGCGCCAGCAGCCAAGATCTAGGGACTAATGGCATTCAGTACTTC,TRBJ2-4,TRBV4-1,TRBD2,NA
CASSPRTGDDEQYF,TGTGCCAGCAGCCCGCGGACAGGGGACGACGAGCAGTACTTC,TRBJ2-7,TRBV5-4,TRBD1,NA
CSVPLPQGVGTGELFF,TGCAGCGTCCCCCTCCCCCAGGGTGTGGGCACCGGGGAGCTGTTTTTT,TRBJ2-2,TRBV29-1,NA,NA
CASSLESAGNQPQHF,TGTGCCAGCAGCTTGGAGTCGGCTGGTAATCAGCCCCAGCATTTT,TRBJ1-5,TRBV5-6,NA,NA
CASSYSDGDSYNEQFF,TGTGCCAGCAGTTACTCGGACGGAGACTCCTACAATGAGCAGTTCTTC,TRBJ2-1,TRBV6-5,NA,NA
CASSATGYLNTEAFF,TGTGCCAGCAGCGCGACAGGGTACTTGAACACTGAAGCTTTCTTT,TRBJ1-1,TRBV7-2,TRBD1,NA
CASSLQLQNTEAFF,TGTGCCAGCAGCCTACAACTCCAGAACACTGAAGCTTTCTTT,TRBJ1-1,TRBV13,NA,NA
CASSLSGELFF,TGTGCCAGCAGCTTATCCGGGGAGCTGTTTTTT,TRBJ2-2,TRBV11-3,NA,NA
CASSGGTFLSSTDTQYF,TGTGCCAGCAGCGGCGGGACTTTTCTTTCTAGCACAGATACGCAGTATTTT,TRBJ2-3,TRBV9,NA,NA
CASSPAGPYEQYF,TGTGCCAGCAGCCCGGCGGGCCCCTACGAGCAGTACTTC,TRBJ2-7,TRBV7-8,NA,NA
CASSLNSFSEQYF,TGTGCCAGCAGCTTAAACAGCTTCTCCGAGCAGTACTTC,TRBJ2-7,TRBV7-2,NA,once
CASSLVLRQEQFF,TGTGCCAGCAGCTTGGTGCTGAGACAGGAGCAGTTCTTC,TRBJ2-1,TRBV5-6,NA,NA